Listed below are T cell receptor beta chains from one sample, sequenced in a study of T cells in Graves' hyperthyroidism and ophthalmopathy. TCRdb redid the calling of the multiplex PCR reads with MiXCR, one entry per CDR3 protein. The sample comprises hundreds of thousands of distinct CDR3 sequences, less than 20% of which are singletons, and roughly 7.7% rests with the top ten. The material sequenced was blood. The receptors come from a woman aged 18-29 years with Graves' hyperthyroidism. The CDR3 runs from the conserved cysteine through the conserved F or W. Size values are once, few and many counts, or a class for expanded clones, and some rows have none.

size: -
V: TRBV6-1
J: TRBJ2-3
CDR3: CASSVSSGEDTQYF

size: -
V: TRBV28
J: TRBJ2-5
CDR3: CASNGIRRASRGGETQYF

size: -
V: TRBV20-1
J: TRBJ2-1
CDR3: CSAKGLTSYNEQFF

size: many
V: TRBV6-1
J: TRBJ2-5
CDR3: CASSPTWAQETQYF

size: many
V: TRBV10-2
J: TRBJ2-7
CDR3: CASRHTGDAYEQYF

size: many
V: TRBV2
J: TRBJ2-7
CDR3: CASSDPGPSPYEQYF

size: many
V: TRBV6-6
J: TRBJ2-7
CDR3: CASSYAYRSAYEQYF

size: -
V: TRBV6-1
J: TRBJ1-2
CDR3: CASPPPAGLAKGYTF

size: many
V: TRBV2
J: TRBJ2-3
CDR3: CASSGTSGLIDDTQYF

size: many
V: TRBV7-9
J: TRBJ2-5
CDR3: CASSPGTSGHQETQYF

size: few
V: TRBV20-1
J: TRBJ2-7
CDR3: CSAASGRSSYEQYF

size: many
V: TRBV6-1
J: TRBJ2-1
CDR3: CASSARYNEQFF

size: few
V: TRBV5-5
J: TRBJ1-4
CDR3: CASSLASFNEKLFF

size: -
V: TRBV27
J: TRBJ2-2
CDR3: CASSSVPGGTGELFF

size: many
V: TRBV7-3
J: TRBJ1-4
CDR3: CASSLGQGKEKLFF

size: few
V: TRBV29-1
J: TRBJ1-6
CDR3: CSVPPGGNNSPLHF

size: many
V: TRBV5-6
J: TRBJ2-5
CDR3: CASRSEGQGLQETQYF